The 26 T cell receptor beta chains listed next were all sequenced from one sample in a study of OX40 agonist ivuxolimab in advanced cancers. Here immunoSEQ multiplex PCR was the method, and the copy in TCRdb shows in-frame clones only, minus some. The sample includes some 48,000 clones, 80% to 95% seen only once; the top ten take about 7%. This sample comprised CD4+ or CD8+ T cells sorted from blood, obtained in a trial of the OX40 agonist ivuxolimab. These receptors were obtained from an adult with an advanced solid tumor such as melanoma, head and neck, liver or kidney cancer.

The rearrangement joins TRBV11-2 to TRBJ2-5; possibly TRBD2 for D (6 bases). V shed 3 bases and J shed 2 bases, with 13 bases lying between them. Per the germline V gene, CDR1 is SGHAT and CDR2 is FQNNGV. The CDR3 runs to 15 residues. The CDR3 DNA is TGTGCCAGCAGCTTGCGCGGGGACTTGCAAGAGACCCAGTACTTC. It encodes CASSLRGDLQETQYF.

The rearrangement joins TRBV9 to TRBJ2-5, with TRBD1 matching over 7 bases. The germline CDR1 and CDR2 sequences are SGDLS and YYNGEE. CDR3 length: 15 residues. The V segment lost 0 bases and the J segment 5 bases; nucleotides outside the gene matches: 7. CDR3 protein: CASSVGRQGRETQYF. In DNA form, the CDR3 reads TGTGCCAGCAGCGTAGGGCGACAGGGCCGGGAGACCCAGTACTTC. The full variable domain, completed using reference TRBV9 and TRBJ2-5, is DSGVTQTPKHLITATGQRVTLRCSPRSGDLSVYWYQQSLDQGLQFLIQYYNGEERAKGNILERFSAQQFPDLHSELNLSSLELGDSALYFCASSVGRQGRETQYFGPGTRLLVL.

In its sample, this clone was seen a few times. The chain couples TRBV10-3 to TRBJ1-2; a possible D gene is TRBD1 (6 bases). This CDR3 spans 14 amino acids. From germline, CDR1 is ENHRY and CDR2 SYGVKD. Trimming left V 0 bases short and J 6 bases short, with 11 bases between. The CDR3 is CAISESKGEDGYTF. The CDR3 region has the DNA TGTGCCATCAGTGAGTCGAAGGGGGAAGATGGCTACACCTTC.

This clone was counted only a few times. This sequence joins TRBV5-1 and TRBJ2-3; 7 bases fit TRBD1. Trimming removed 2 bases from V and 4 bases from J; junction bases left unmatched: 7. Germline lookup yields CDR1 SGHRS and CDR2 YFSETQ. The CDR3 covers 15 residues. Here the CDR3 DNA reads TGCGCCAGCAGCTTTACAGGGGTTACTCCAGATACGCAGTATTTT. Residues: CASSFTGVTPDTQYF.

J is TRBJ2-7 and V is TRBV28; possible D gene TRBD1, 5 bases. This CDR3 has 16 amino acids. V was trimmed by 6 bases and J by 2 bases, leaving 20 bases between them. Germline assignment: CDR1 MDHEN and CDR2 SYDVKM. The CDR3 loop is CASSAGKGRSPYEQYV. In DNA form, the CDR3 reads TGTGCCAGCAGCGCTGGAAAGGGGCGCTCGCCCTACGAGCAGTACGTC.

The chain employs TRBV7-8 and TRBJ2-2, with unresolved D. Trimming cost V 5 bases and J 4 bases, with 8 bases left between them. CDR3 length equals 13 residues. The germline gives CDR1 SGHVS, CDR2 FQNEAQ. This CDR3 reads CASSLDITGELFF. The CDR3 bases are TGTGCCAGCAGCCTAGACATCACCGGGGAGCTGTTTTTT.

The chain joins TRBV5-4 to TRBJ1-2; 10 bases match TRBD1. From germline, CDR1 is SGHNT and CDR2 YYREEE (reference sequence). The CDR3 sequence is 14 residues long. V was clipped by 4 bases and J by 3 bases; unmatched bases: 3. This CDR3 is CASSPDRGDYGYTF. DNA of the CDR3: TGTGCCAGCAGCCCGGACAGGGGGGACTATGGCTACACCTTC.

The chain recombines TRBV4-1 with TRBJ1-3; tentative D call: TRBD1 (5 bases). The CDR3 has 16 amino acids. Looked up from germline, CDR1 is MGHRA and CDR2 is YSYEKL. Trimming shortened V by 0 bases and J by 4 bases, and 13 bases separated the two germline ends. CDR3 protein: CASSQEGTIRGNTIYF. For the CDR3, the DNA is TGCGCCAGCAGCCAAGAAGGGACGATACGGGGAAACACCATATATTTT.

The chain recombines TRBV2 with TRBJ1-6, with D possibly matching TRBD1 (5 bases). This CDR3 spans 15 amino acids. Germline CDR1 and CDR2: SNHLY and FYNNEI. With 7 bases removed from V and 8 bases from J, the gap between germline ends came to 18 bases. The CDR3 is CASTFRGLEHSPLHF. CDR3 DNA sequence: TGTGCCAGCACCTTCCGGGGACTGGAACATTCACCCCTCCACTTT.

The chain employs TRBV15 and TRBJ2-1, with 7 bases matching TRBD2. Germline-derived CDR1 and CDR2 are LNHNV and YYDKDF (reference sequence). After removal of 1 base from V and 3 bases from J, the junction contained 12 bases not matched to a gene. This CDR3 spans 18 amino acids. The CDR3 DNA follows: TGTGCCACCAGCAGAGGGGAGGGCCTAGCGGTGGTCTACAATGAGCAGTTCTTC. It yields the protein CATSRGEGLAVVYNEQFF.

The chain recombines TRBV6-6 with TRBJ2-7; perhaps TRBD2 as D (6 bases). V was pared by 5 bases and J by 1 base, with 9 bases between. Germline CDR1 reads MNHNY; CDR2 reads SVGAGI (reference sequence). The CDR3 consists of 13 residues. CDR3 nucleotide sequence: TGTGCCAGCAGTGATGCGGGGTCCTACGAGCAGTACTTC. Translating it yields CASSDAGSYEQYF.

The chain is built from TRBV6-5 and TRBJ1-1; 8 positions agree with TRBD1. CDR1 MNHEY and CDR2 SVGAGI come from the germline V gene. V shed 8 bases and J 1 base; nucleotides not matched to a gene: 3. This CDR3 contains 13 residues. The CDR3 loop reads CASRDRTNTEAFF. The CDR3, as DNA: TGTGCCAGCCGGGACAGGACGAACACTGAAGCTTTCTTT.

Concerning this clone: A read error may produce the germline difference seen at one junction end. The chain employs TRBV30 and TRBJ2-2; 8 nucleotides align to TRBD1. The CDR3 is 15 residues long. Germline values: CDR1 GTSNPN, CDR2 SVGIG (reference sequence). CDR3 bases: TGTGCCTGGATTCGCCCGGGACAGGAACACCGGGGAGCTGTTTTT. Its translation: CAWIRPGQEHRGAVF.

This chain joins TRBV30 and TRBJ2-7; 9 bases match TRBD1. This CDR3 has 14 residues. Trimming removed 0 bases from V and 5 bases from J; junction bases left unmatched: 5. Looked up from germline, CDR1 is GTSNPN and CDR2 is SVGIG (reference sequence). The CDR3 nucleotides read TGTGCCTGGAGTGTCGGGACAGGGTTCCACGAGCAGTACTTC. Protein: CAWSVGTGFHEQYF.

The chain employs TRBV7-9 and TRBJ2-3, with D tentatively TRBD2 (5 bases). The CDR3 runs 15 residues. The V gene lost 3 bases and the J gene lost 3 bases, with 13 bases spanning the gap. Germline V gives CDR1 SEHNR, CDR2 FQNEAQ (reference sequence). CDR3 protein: CASSLSTGITDTQYF. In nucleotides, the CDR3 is TGTGCCAGCAGCTTGAGTACGGGGATTACAGATACGCAGTATTTT.

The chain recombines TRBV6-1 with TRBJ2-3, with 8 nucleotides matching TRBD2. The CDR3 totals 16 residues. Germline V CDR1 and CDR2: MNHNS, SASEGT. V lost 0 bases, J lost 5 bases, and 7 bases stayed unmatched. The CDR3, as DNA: TGTGCCAGCAGTGAAGCGACGGGGGGGCCCGAAGATACGCAGTATTTT. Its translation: CASSEATGGPEDTQYF.

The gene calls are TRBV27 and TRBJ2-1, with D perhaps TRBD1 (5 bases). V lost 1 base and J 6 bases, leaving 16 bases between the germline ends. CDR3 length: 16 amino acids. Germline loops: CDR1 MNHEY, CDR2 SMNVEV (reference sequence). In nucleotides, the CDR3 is TGTGCCAGCAGTTTATATGGCCAGGGTTACCCCAATGAGCAGTTCTTC. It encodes CASSLYGQGYPNEQFF.

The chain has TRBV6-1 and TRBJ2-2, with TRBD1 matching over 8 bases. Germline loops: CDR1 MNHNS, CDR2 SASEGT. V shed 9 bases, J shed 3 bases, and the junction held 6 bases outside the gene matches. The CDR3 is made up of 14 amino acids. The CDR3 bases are TGTGCCAGAGGACAGGGAGGAGACACCGGGGAGCTGTTTTTT. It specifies CARGQGGDTGELFF.

In nucleotides, the CDR3 is TGTGCCAGCAGCTTGCCGACAGGGTCGGGCGAGCAGTACTTC. Translation: CASSLPTGSGEQYF. The chain has TRBV7-9 and TRBJ2-7, with 7 bases lining up with TRBD1. V gave up 3 bases and J gave up 6 bases; unmatched junction bases: 8. CDR1 is SEHNR and CDR2 is FQNEAQ in the germline V gene (reference sequence). CDR3 length equals 14 residues. The whole variable domain, remainder taken from reference TRBV7-9 and TRBJ2-7, is DTGVSQNPRHKITKRGQNVTFRCDPISEHNRLYWYRQTLGQGPEFLTYFQNEAQLEKSRLLSDRFSAERPKGSFSTLEIQRTEQGDSAMYLCASSLPTGSGEQYFGPGTRLTVT.

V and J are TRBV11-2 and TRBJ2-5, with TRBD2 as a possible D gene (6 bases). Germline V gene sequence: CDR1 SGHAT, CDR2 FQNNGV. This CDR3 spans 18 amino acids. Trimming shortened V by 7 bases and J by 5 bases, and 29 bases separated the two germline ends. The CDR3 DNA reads TGTGCCAGCACCCCGTCCCGGGGCGCGGCTACTAGCACGGAGACCCAGTACTTC. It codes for CASTPSRGAATSTETQYF.

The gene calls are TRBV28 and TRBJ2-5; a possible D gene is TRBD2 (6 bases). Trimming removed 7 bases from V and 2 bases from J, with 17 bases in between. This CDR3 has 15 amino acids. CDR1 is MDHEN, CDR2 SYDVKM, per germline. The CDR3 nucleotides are TGTGCCAGCACCCTGGCGGGGAGGCTACAAGAGACCCAGTACTTC. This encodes CASTLAGRLQETQYF.

CDR3 in amino acids: CASSERRGVLNEQFF. The CDR3 DNA follows: TGTGCCAGCAGTGAAAGGCGGGGAGTTTTGAATGAGCAGTTCTTC. The chain recombines TRBV6-4 with TRBJ2-1, with a possible D match to TRBD2 (6 bases). CDR3 length: 15 amino acids. CDR1 is MRHNA and CDR2 is SNTAGT in the germline V gene. V lost 3 bases, J lost 7 bases, and 16 bases lay in between.

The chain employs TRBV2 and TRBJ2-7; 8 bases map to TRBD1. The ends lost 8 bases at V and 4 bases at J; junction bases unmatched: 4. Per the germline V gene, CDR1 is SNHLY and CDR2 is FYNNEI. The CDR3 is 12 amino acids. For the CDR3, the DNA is TGTGCCAGCGGGAGACAGGGGTACGAGCAGTACTTC. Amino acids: CASGRQGYEQYF.

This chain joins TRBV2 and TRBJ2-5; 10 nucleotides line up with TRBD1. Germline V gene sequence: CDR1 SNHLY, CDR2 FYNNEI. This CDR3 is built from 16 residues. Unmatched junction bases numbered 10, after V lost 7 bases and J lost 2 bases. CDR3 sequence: CASTPGQGTEQETQYF. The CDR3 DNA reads TGTGCCAGCACACCGGGACAGGGGACAGAACAAGAGACCCAGTACTTC.

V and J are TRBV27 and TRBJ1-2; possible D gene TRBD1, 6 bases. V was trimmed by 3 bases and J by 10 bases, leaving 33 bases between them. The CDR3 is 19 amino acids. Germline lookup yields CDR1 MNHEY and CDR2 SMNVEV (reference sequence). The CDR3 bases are TGTGCCAGCAGTTTTCACCCCCGGGACACAGCTTATACCCCTACCGACTACACCTTC. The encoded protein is CASSFHPRDTAYTPTDYTF.

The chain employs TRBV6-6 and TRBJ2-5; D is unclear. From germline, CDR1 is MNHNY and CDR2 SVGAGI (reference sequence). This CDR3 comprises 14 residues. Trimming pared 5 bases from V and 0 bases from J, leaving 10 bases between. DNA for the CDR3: TGTGCCAGCAGTCCTTTGAGCTACCAAGAGACCCAGTACTTC. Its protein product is CASSPLSYQETQYF.